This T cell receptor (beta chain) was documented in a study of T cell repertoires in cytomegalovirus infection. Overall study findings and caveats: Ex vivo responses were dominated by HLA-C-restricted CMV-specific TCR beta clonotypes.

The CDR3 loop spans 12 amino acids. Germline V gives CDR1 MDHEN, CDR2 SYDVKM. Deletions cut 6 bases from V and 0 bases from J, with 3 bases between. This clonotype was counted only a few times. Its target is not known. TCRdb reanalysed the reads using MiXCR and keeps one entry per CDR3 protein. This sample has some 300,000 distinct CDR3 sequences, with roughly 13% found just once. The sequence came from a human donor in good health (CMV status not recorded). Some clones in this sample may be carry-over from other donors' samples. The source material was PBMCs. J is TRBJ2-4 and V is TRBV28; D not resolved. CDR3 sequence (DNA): TGTGCCAGCAGCCAAGCCAAAAACATTCAGTACTTC. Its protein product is CASSQAKNIQYF.